This paragraph covers one T cell receptor (beta chain) sequence. Its target is not known. The sample originates from a study of cytomegalovirus exposure and HLA in healthy donors. Study-wide results and caveats: Later findings reportedly placed an Asian-associated ancestry cluster below the 666-donor mean for N-insertions. TCR beta chain V- and J-gene trimming was linked, in a later analysis, to a missense variant in DCLRE1C.

The PCR was carried out with 60 Vbeta primers and 13 Jbeta primers. Measured with immunoSEQ multiplex PCR; TCRdb has only the in-frame clones, and not every one. The sample records tens of thousands of clones, 78% being singletons. Germline lookup yields CDR1 GTSNPN and CDR2 SVGIG (reference sequence). CDR3 length: 14 amino acids. Between the trimmed V and J ends, which lost 2 bases and 4 bases, there was a span of 15 bases. The source material was PBMCs. The chain is built from TRBV30 and TRBJ2-7; D gene ambiguous. This TCR was sampled from a male donor in good health and CMV-seropositive. CDR3 residues: CAWSNQNHAYEQYF. The CDR3 DNA reads TGTGCCTGGAGTAACCAAAACCATGCGTACGAGCAGTACTTC. The full variable domain, rest sourced from reference TRBV30 and TRBJ2-7, is SQTIHQWPATLVQPVGSPLSLECTVEGTSNPNLYWYRQAAGRGLQLLFYSVGIGQISSEVPQNLSASRPQDRQFILSSKKLLLSDSGFYLCAWSNQNHAYEQYFGPGTRLTVT.